The text below deals with one T cell receptor beta chain. Additional DNA sequences in this sample encode the identical CDR3. Time point specified: late/post reinfection, 12 to 24 weeks after detection. TCR sequencing was done directly ex vivo on sorted cells, without expansion in vitro. The Montreal HEPCO cohort supplied donors who inject drugs. Control naive CD8 T cells came from two donors at all three reinfection time points. This sample is drawn from a study of memory CD8 T cells in hepatitis C reinfection. Whole-study context: Chronic HCV followed reinfection in a couple of donors who cleared primary infection. Samples late or after reinfection came 12 to 24 weeks post-detection.

Generated by immunoSEQ multiplex PCR, the TCRdb table keeps only in-frame clones and is missing some. The repertoire includes around 45,000 clones, about 88% of them detected once, and more than 0.6% sits in the top ten. This CDR3 has 17 amino acids. V was pared by 4 bases and J by 5 bases, with 23 bases between. Germline CDR1 MGHRA, CDR2 YSYEKL. Sequenced material: naive CD8+ T cells sorted from blood. The chain has TRBV4-1 and TRBJ2-5; D is possibly TRBD1 (6 bases). The source is a man aged 18 to 29 with hepatitis C virus infection. The CDR3 sequence: CASSPTPLQGIFETQYF. The CDR3 nucleotides read TGCGCCAGCAGCCCGACGCCGCTCCAGGGGATTTTCGAGACCCAGTACTTC.